What follows describes a single TCR beta chain. Antigen: not known. The data originate from a study of T cells in Graves' hyperthyroidism and ophthalmopathy. About the research overall: Before treatment of any kind, peripheral blood was taken at initial diagnosis.

In patients aged 18 to 65, hyperthyroidism was newly diagnosed, with duration under 2 months. The study collected blood at first hyperthyroidism diagnosis, before any ophthalmopathy symptoms arose. Amplification of TCR beta CDR3 regions used RNA as the template. HTBI primers were used for first-round RT-PCR of the TCR CDR3. TCRdb passed the multiplex PCR reads through MiXCR, listing each CDR3 protein once. The data show some 600,000 distinct CDR3 sequences, roughly 14% seen once. CDR3 length equals 19 residues. The germline CDR1 and CDR2 sequences are SGHAT and FQDESV (reference sequence). Trimming at V came to 3 bases and at J to 6 bases, leaving 10 bases not matched to a gene. Points from the study as a whole: Blood held most thyroid clonotypes expanded above 0.001 frequency.

V usage is TRBV11-1 and J usage is TRBJ2-2; TRBD2 matches at 16 bases. Sequenced: blood. This receptor was taken from a woman aged 25-40 years with Graves' hyperthyroidism that later progressed to Graves' ophthalmopathy. In DNA form, the CDR3 reads TGTGCCAGCAGCTTTTCCGGGACTAGCGGGAGGGCCGTATCCGGGGAGCTGTTTTTT. It codes for CASSFSGTSGRAVSGELFF.